The sequence of this T cell receptor (beta chain) was determined in a study of blood T cell repertoires in COVID-19. Background on the study: Samples representing acute and convalescent COVID-19 were sourced from the United States, Italy and Spain.

The authors' processing: Counts of nucleated cells, estimated from reference gene primer amplification, were obtained. Profiled with immunoSEQ multiplex PCR; TCRdb holds only in-frame clones, not every one. V and J calls and clone size are given by that table; D and trimming were obtained from the DNA. This sample yields 220,000 or so clones, of which about 86% are seen a single time; about 9.4% belongs to the top ten. The CDR3 has 13 amino acids. V was shortened by 10 bases and J by 4 bases, with 11 bases between the two germline ends. Germline V gene sequence: CDR1 LNHDA, CDR2 SQIVND (reference sequence). Seattle-derived patients entered the study during active infection and were followed longitudinally. This clone was counted many times. Within the sample, other DNA sequences also encode this same CDR3.

This clonotype originated in a woman between 45 and 65 years old with COVID-19, enrolled during active disease. J is TRBJ1-6 and V is TRBV19; D is ambiguous. Sequenced material: peripheral blood. CDR3 DNA: TGTGCCACACGTGGAGGTTATAATTCACCCCTCCACTTT. It specifies CATRGGYNSPLHF.